Following are 8 T cell receptor beta chains from one sample sequenced in a study of blood T cell repertoires in COVID-19. Data came from immunoSEQ multiplex PCR; TCRdb stores just in-frame clones and leaves some out. The sample records about 140,000 clones, 70% to 90% being singletons. The sample comprised peripheral blood. These receptors all come from a woman between 55 and 75 years old with acute or convalescent COVID-19.

The chain couples TRBV18 to TRBJ1-5; D possibly corresponds to TRBD1 (5 bases). The CDR3 extends over 13 amino acids. Looked up from germline, CDR1 is KGHSH and CDR2 is LQKENI. V shed 10 bases and J shed 3 bases, with 13 bases lying between them. CDR3 DNA sequence: TGTGCCACTAATGACAGATTCAATCAGCCCCAGCATTTT. This translates into CATNDRFNQPQHF.

The rearrangement links TRBV30 to TRBJ1-1; a weak D match, TRBD1 (6 bases). There are 11 residues in the CDR3. The V gene's germline CDR1 is GTSNPN and CDR2 SVGIG (reference sequence). The CDR3 sequence is CGGVAGARAFF. CDR3 nucleotide sequence: TGTGGGGGTGTTGCAGGGGCGCGGGCTTTCTTT.

This chain joins TRBV24-1 and TRBJ2-3; tentatively, D is TRBD1 (6 bases). The V gene's germline CDR1 is KGHDR and CDR2 SFDVKD. Trimming stripped 0 bases from V and 2 bases from J, with 11 bases between. This CDR3 has 16 residues. The CDR3 nucleotides read TGTGCCACCAGTGATTTGAAGGGACAATACACAGATACGCAGTATTTT. It encodes CATSDLKGQYTDTQYF.

The rearrangement joins TRBV12-3 or TRBV12-4 to TRBJ1-2, with 7 bases lining up with TRBD1. The CDR3 runs to 12 residues. The junction had 6 bases not matched to a gene; V was cut back by 6 bases and J by 8 bases. The CDR3 loop reads CASRNPTGGYTF. As DNA, the CDR3 is TGTGCCAGCAGGAACCCGACAGGGGGCTACACCTTC.

The genes are TRBV7-9 and TRBJ2-3; 10 bases agree with TRBD2. Germline CDR1 and CDR2: SEHNR and FQNEAQ (reference sequence). The J segment lost 0 bases and the V segment lost 1 base, leaving 1 base of the junction unmatched. This CDR3 is built from 16 residues. The CDR3 is CASSLELAGSTDTQYF. CDR3 nucleotide sequence: TGTGCCAGCAGCTTAGAACTAGCGGGAAGCACAGATACGCAGTATTTT.

In regard to this clone: One end of the junction does not line up with germline, which may come from a read error. The genes are TRBV5-6 and TRBJ1-2; TRBD1 agrees at 7 bases. The CDR3 totals 14 residues. Per germline, CDR1 SGHDT and CDR2 YYEEEE. The CDR3 here is CASSFLRTADQGVF. DNA for the CDR3: TGTGCCAGCAGCTTCCTACGGACAGCGGACCAGGGGGTTTTC.

V is TRBV13 and J is TRBJ2-1; possible D gene TRBD2, 7 bases. V was pared by 4 bases and J by 0 bases, with 22 bases between. The length of the CDR3 is 19 residues. Germline loops: CDR1 PRHDT, CDR2 FYEKMQ (reference sequence). In DNA form, the CDR3 reads TGTGCCAGCAGCTACTTAGAGGGGGGGCTGTCGAACTCCTACAATGAGCAGTTCTTC. Protein sequence: CASSYLEGGLSNSYNEQFF.

The chain employs TRBV28 and TRBJ2-1, with 10 bases lining up with TRBD2. Per germline, CDR1 MDHEN and CDR2 SYDVKM. Losses at the gene ends were 5 bases for V and 4 bases for J; bases not matched to a gene: 14. The CDR3 covers 18 residues. The CDR3 spells CASSPWTSGSVSYNEQFF. The CDR3 DNA reads TGTGCCAGCAGTCCCTGGACTAGCGGTTCTGTTTCTTACAATGAGCAGTTCTTC.